These 22 T cell receptor beta chains were sequenced from one sample in a study of blood T cell repertoires in COVID-19. Clones were read by immunoSEQ multiplex PCR, and TCRdb kept only the in-frame ones, dropping some. The sample includes 200,000 to 250,000 clones, approximately 80% of them seen just once. Source material: peripheral blood. These receptors were obtained from a human donor in a cohort sampled during active COVID-19.

The chain carries TRBV9 and TRBJ1-5; weak D call: TRBD1 (6 bases). The length of the CDR3 is 15 residues. In germline, CDR1 is SGDLS, CDR2 YYNGEE. V shed 4 bases and J shed 7 bases, with 18 bases lying between them. CDR3 sequence reads: CASSTSGGVGQPQHF. The CDR3 DNA reads as TGTGCCAGCAGCACCAGTGGGGGCGTAGGACAGCCCCAGCATTTT.

The J gene is TRBJ1-6, the V gene TRBV7-2; no clear D gene. V was cut by 1 base and J by 10 bases, with 11 bases left in between. CDR3 length: 14 residues. CDR1 SGHTA and CDR2 FQGNSA come from the germline V gene. CDR3 in amino acids: CASSLVGQRSPLHF. CDR3 DNA: TGTGCCAGCAGCTTAGTCGGGCAGCGGTCACCCCTCCACTTT.

The chain joins TRBV28 to TRBJ2-3; the match to TRBD2 covers 7 bases. V dropped 6 bases and J dropped 5; count of bases not matched to a gene: 5. CDR3 length equals 13 residues. Germline V CDR1 and CDR2: MDHEN, SYDVKM. The CDR3 sequence is CASRLPGGDTQYF. The CDR3 coding sequence is TGTGCCAGCAGGCTCCCGGGGGGAGATACGCAGTATTTT.

This chain links TRBV7-9 with TRBJ2-7; 11 bases match TRBD2. The CDR3 is 15 amino acids. The trim removed 4 bases at V and 6 bases at J, leaving 8 bases unmatched. Germline CDR1 SEHNR, CDR2 FQNEAQ (reference sequence). CDR3 bases: TGTGCCAGCAGCTCAGGGAGACTAGCGGGGAGCGAGCAGTACTTC. Protein product: CASSSGRLAGSEQYF.

The count of this clone is one. V gene TRBV7-2 combines with J gene TRBJ1-2; possible D gene TRBD1, 5 bases. Germline assignment: CDR1 SGHTA and CDR2 FQGNSA. V lost 6 bases and J lost 4, with 12 bases in between. This CDR3 has 13 residues. The chain's CDR3 is CASREGSGYGYTF. CDR3 coding DNA: TGTGCCAGCAGGGAGGGGTCGGGCTATGGCTACACCTTC.

The rearrangement joins TRBV7-9 to TRBJ1-1, with D possibly being TRBD1 (5 bases). The CDR3 is made up of 13 amino acids. Trimming removed 3 bases from V and 3 bases from J, with 8 bases in between. In germline, CDR1 is SEHNR, CDR2 FQNEAQ (reference sequence). The CDR3 nucleotides are TGTGCCAGCAGCTTGGACAAGTACACTGAAGCTTTCTTT. It yields the protein CASSLDKYTEAFF.

J is TRBJ2-2 and V is TRBV11-1, with 8 bases that match TRBD2. The V gene's germline CDR1 is SGHAT and CDR2 FQDESV (reference sequence). The length of the CDR3 is 15 residues. Germline trimming cut 0 bases from V and 5 bases from J; bases unmatched to any gene: 2. CDR3 protein: CASSLAGLETGELFF. The CDR3 coding sequence is TGTGCCAGCAGCTTAGCGGGACTAGAGACCGGGGAGCTGTTTTTT.

In this sample, this clone turned up once. V gene TRBV12-3 or TRBV12-4 combines with J gene TRBJ1-2, with TRBD1 as a possible D gene (6 bases). This CDR3 is 13 amino acids long. V was pared by 6 bases and J by 4 bases, with 12 bases between. CDR3 nucleotides: TGTGCCAGCAGGTTACAGGGTTCCTATGGCTACACCTTC. It is translated as CASRLQGSYGYTF.

CDR3 protein: CASSAAGADTQYF. As DNA, the CDR3 is TGTGCCAGCAGCGCGGCGGGAGCAGATACGCAGTATTTT. The chain uses TRBV9 and TRBJ2-3, with 7 bases fitting TRBD2. The CDR3 totals 13 residues. The germline V gene encodes CDR1 SGDLS and CDR2 YYNGEE. Germline trimming cut 3 bases from V and 4 bases from J; bases unmatched to any gene: 2.

This clone was observed once. The chain couples TRBV1 to TRBJ2-7; no DNA check was done on the table's D call, TRBD1. TRBV1 is recorded as a pseudogene. This CDR3 is 17 amino acids long. The CDR3 DNA reads as TGCACCAGCAGCCAATCAATGTTCACAGGGGAATACTACGAGCAGTACTTC. Translated: CTSSQSMFTGEYYEQYF.

CDR3 nucleotides: TGTGCCAGCAGCCAAGAACTAGCGGGAGGGCCCTCGGGGGAGCTGTTTTTT. It codes for CASSQELAGGPSGELFF. The chain has TRBV4-2 and TRBJ2-2, with 13 positions matching TRBD2. After removal of 0 bases from V and 8 bases from J, the junction contained 6 bases not matched to a gene. The CDR3 is 17 residues long. Germline V gene sequence: CDR1 LGHNA, CDR2 YNFKEQ.

The V call is TRBV5-1, the J call TRBJ2-3, with 10 positions matching TRBD2. The CDR3 runs to 16 residues. With V trimmed by 4 bases and J by 1 base, 6 bases remained unmatched. CDR1 and CDR2 (germline): SGHRS, YFSETQ. CDR3 sequence: CASSPGLAVRTDTQYF. The CDR3 DNA reads as TGCGCCAGCAGCCCCGGACTAGCGGTACGCACAGATACGCAGTATTTT. The whole variable domain, remainder taken from reference TRBV5-1 and TRBJ2-3, is KAGVTQTPRYLIKTRGQQVTLSCSPISGHRSVSWYQQTPGQGLQFLFEYFSETQRNKGNFPGRFSGRQFSNSRSEMNVSTLELGDSALYLCASSPGLAVRTDTQYFGPGTRLTVL.

There are a few counts of this clone. The V call is TRBV7-2, the J call TRBJ2-7, with TRBD2 as a possible D gene (6 bases). The CDR3 sequence is 13 residues long. Between the trimmed V and J ends, which lost 5 bases and 11 bases, there was a span of 19 bases. Germline V gene sequence: CDR1 SGHTA, CDR2 FQGNSA. The CDR3 protein is CASSPKAGLREYF. The CDR3 nucleotides are TGTGCCAGCAGCCCCAAGGCGGGGCTCAGGGAGTACTTC.

To note about this clone: Other DNA sequences in the same sample also yield this CDR3. The gene calls are TRBV7-6 and TRBJ2-2; 9 nucleotides align to TRBD1. Germline V gene data show CDR1 as SGHVS and CDR2 as FNYEAQ. After removal of 5 bases from V and 7 bases from J, the junction contained 8 bases not matched to a gene. The CDR3 covers 15 residues. CDR3 nucleotides: TGTGCCAGCAGCCCCCGGGACAGGGTAAACGGGGAGCTGTTTTTT. It translates to CASSPRDRVNGELFF.

This sequence joins TRBV29-1 and TRBJ2-3; 11 bases agree with TRBD2. The CDR3 sequence is 14 residues long. J lost 2 bases, V lost 8 bases, and 6 bases had no gene match. Looked up from germline, CDR1 is SQVTM and CDR2 is ANQGSEA. In DNA form, the CDR3 reads TGCAGCACTCTAGCGGGGGGTTCCACAGATACGCAGTATTTT. This gives the protein CSTLAGGSTDTQYF.

The rearrangement uses TRBV27 and TRBJ2-5; D gene uncertain. The CDR3 loop spans 13 amino acids. Trimming removed 3 bases from V and 2 bases from J, with 7 bases in between. CDR1 is MNHEY and CDR2 is SMNVEV in the germline V gene (reference sequence). Here the CDR3 DNA reads TGTGCCAGCAGTTTTTCAAATCAAGAGACCCAGTACTTC. This encodes CASSFSNQETQYF.

The V gene is TRBV27, the J gene TRBJ2-7; tentative D call: TRBD2 (6 bases). CDR1 and CDR2 (germline): MNHEY, SMNVEV (reference sequence). V was shortened by 10 bases and J by 0 bases, with 16 bases between the two germline ends. The CDR3 sequence is 14 residues long. In DNA, the CDR3 is TGTGCCACCGAGGGCGGGGTGAGCTCCTACGAGCAGTACTTC. Translation gives CATEGGVSSYEQYF.

The chain employs TRBV7-3 and TRBJ2-3; 8 bases line up with TRBD2. Germline V CDR1 and CDR2: SGHTA, FQGTGA. The CDR3 length is 15 residues. V trimming: 5 bases; J trimming: 6 bases; junction bases outside the gene matches: 10. The CDR3, as DNA: TGTGCCAGCAGCCCAACCGGGGGGGCTGGGGATACGCAGTATTTT. This translates into CASSPTGGAGDTQYF. Combining the CDR3 with reference TRBV7-3 and TRBJ2-3 gives the whole variable domain GAGVSQTPSNKVTEKGKYVELRCDPISGHTALYWYRQSLGQGPEFLIYFQGTGAADDSGLPNDRFFAVRPEGSVSTLKIQRTERGDSAVYLCASSPTGGAGDTQYFGPGTRLTVL.

J is TRBJ2-7 and V is TRBV2; 9 positions match TRBD1. The CDR3 covers 15 residues. CDR1 SNHLY and CDR2 FYNNEI come from the germline V gene. V trimming: 6 bases; J trimming: 4 bases; junction bases outside the gene matches: 10. The CDR3 spells CASRKDGDRDYEQYF. DNA for the CDR3: TGTGCCAGCAGGAAAGACGGGGACAGGGATTACGAGCAGTACTTC.

The chain uses TRBV19 and TRBJ2-3; D is perhaps TRBD2 (5 bases). V was trimmed by 6 bases and J by 0 bases, leaving 22 bases between them. The CDR3 is 18 residues long. Germline CDR1 LNHDA, CDR2 SQIVND (reference sequence). Here the CDR3 DNA reads TGTGCCAGTAGACTAGAGGGTGACGGACTCCTGAGCACAGATACGCAGTATTTT. It translates to CASRLEGDGLLSTDTQYF. Together with reference TRBV19 and TRBJ2-3, the CDR3 gives the full variable domain: DGGITQSPKYLFRKEGQNVTLSCEQNLNHDAMYWYRQDPGQGLRLIYYSQIVNDFQKGDIAEGYSVSREKKESFPLTVTSAQKNPTAFYLCASRLEGDGLLSTDTQYFGPGTRLTVL.

The CDR3 sequence is CASIGTGVIYGYTF. CDR3 sequence (DNA): TGTGCCAGTATCGGGACAGGGGTAATCTATGGCTACACCTTC. The chain couples TRBV19 to TRBJ1-2, with TRBD1 matching 10 bases. CDR1 is LNHDA, CDR2 SQIVND, per germline (reference sequence). J was trimmed by 4 bases and V by 7 bases; bases with no gene match: 6. This CDR3 is 14 amino acids long.

This chain uses TRBV5-8 with TRBJ1-2, with TRBD1 as a possible D gene (5 bases). The CDR3 is 15 residues long. Germline CDR1 and CDR2: SGHTS and YDEGEE. Between the trimmed V and J ends, which lost 3 bases and 2 bases, there was a span of 14 bases. The CDR3 coding sequence is TGTGCCAGCAGCTACTGGGGGGGGTCGAACTATGGCTACACCTTC. Its translation is CASSYWGGSNYGYTF.